This TCR beta chain was sequenced during a study of blood T cell repertoires in COVID-19. Study as a whole: Italy, Spain and the United States were the sources of the convalescent and acute COVID-19 samples. The analysed material was cDNA or gDNA that came from T cells, B-cell-depleted T cells, or PBMCs.

CDR1 and CDR2 from the germline V gene are MDHEN and SYDVKM. Deletions cut 4 bases from V and 9 bases from J, with 10 bases between. The CDR3 has 13 amino acids. In the original workflow: Amplification with reference gene primers provided the estimates of nucleated cell counts. Clones were read by immunoSEQ multiplex PCR, and TCRdb kept only the in-frame ones, dropping some. The V and J calls and clone size are taken from that table; D and trimming were inferred from the DNA. Of 130,000 or so clones listed, around 91% are singletons. The sample was peripheral blood. This chain links TRBV28 with TRBJ1-6, with TRBD1 as a possible D gene (6 bases). The receptor was derived from a man aged 65 to 85 with active or convalescent COVID-19. CDR3 protein: CASSSGQFSPLHF. The CDR3 DNA reads as TGTGCCAGCAGTTCTGGACAGTTTTCACCCCTCCACTTT. The whole variable domain, filled in from reference TRBV28 and TRBJ1-6, reads DVKVTQSSRYLVKRTGEKVFLECVQDMDHENMFWYRQDPGLGLRLIYFSYDVKMKEKGDIPEGYSVSREKKERFSLILESASTNQTSMYLCASSSGQFSPLHFGNGTRLTVT.